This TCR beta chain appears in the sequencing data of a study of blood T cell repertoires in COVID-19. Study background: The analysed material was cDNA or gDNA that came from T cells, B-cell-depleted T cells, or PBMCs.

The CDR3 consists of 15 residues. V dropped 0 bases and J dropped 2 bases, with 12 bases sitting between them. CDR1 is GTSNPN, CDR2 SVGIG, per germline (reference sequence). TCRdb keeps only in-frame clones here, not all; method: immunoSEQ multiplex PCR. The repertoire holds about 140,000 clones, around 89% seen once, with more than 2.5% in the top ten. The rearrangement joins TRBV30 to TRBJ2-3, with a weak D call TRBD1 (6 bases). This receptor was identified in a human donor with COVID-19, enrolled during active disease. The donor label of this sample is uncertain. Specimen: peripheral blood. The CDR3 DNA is TGTGCCTGGAGTGTACCCCCAGGGGACACAGATACGCAGTATTTT. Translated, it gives CAWSVPPGDTDTQYF. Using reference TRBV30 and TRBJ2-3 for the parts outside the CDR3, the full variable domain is SQTIHQWPATLVQPVGSPLSLECTVEGTSNPNLYWYRQAAGRGLQLLFYSVGIGQISSEVPQNLSASRPQDRQFILSSKKLLLSDSGFYLCAWSVPPGDTDTQYFGPGTRLTVL.